A selection of T cell receptor beta chains follows, all from one sample in a study of T cell responses to AZD1222 COVID-19 vaccine. The assay was immunoSEQ multiplex PCR, and TCRdb's table has in-frame clones only and misses some. The sample contains 100,000 to 150,000 clones, 85% to 95% of which appear only once. The material was peripheral blood, obtained on day 0 of AZD1222 vaccination. The receptor source for this set is an adult in good health. The CDR3 runs from the conserved cysteine through the conserved F or W. Fields, in order: D gene, J gene, CDR3 length, clone size, V gene, CDR3 DNA, CDR3 protein. D genes are given only for firm matches. Some rows have no size entry. The others give once, few or many, or a class for an expanded clone.

NA TRBJ2-3 14 NA TRBV24-1 TGTGCCACCAGGGGGTCTGGTTTGACAGATACGCAGTATTTT CATRGSGLTDTQYF
NA TRBJ1-2 14 NA TRBV5-4 TGTGCCAGCAGCTGGAAGGGAAAGGACTATGGCTACACCTTC CASSWKGKDYGYTF
NA TRBJ1-2 15 once TRBV6-7 TGTGCCAGCAGTTACCCGCTGGCAGCCCTCTGTGGCTACACCTTC CASSYPLAALCGYTF
NA TRBJ1-2 11 NA TRBV20-1 TGCAGTGCTAGTCGGGTCGGGGGCTACACCTTC CSASRVGGYTF
NA TRBJ1-1 15 NA TRBV4-3 TGCGCCAGCTCTCCAAGACGGCAGTTGAACACTGAAGCTTTCTTT CASSPRRQLNTEAFF
NA TRBJ2-7 15 NA TRBV4-1 TGCGCCAGCAGCCAAGTTGTGGTAGCGAGGCCCGAGCAGTACTTC CASSQVVVARPEQYF
NA TRBJ2-3 13 NA TRBV15 TGTGCCACCAGCCCCCCTATGGCAGATACGCAGTATTTT CATSPPMADTQYF
NA TRBJ1-6 14 NA TRBV18 TGTGCCAGCTCACCCACGGGGGATAATTCACCCCTCCACTTT CASSPTGDNSPLHF
NA TRBJ1-5 13 NA TRBV30 TGTGCCTGGGCTACAGAAAACAATCAGCCCCAGCATTTT CAWATENNQPQHF
NA TRBJ1-1 13 NA TRBV30 TGTGCCTGGAGCAGTTCCATGAACACTGAAGCTTTCTTT CAWSSSMNTEAFF
NA TRBJ1-5 16 once TRBV18 TGTGCCAGCTCACTAGTATATGGGGGCAGCAATCAGCCCCAGCATTTT CASSLVYGGSNQPQHF
NA TRBJ2-7 14 once TRBV6-6 TGTGCCAGCAGTCCCGGGACAAGGAATTACGAGCAGTACTTC CASSPGTRNYEQYF
NA TRBJ1-2 16 NA TRBV23-1 TGCGCCAGCAGTCAAACCCCGCTTTGGGTTGACTATGGCTACACCTTC CASSQTPLWVDYGYTF
NA TRBJ2-5 14 NA TRBV24-1 TGTGCCACCAGCGCTATGGGACGGCAAGAGACCCAGTACTTC CATSAMGRQETQYF